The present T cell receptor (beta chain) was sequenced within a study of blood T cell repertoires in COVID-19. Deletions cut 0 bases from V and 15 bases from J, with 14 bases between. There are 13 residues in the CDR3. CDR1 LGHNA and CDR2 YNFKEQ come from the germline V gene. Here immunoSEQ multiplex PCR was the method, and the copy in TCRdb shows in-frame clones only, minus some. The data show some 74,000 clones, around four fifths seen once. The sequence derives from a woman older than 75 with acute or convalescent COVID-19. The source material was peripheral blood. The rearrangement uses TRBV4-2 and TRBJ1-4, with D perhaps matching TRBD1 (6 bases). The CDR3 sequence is CASSQDGQGRVFF. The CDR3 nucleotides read TGTGCCAGCAGCCAAGATGGGCAGGGGAGAGTGTTTTTT.